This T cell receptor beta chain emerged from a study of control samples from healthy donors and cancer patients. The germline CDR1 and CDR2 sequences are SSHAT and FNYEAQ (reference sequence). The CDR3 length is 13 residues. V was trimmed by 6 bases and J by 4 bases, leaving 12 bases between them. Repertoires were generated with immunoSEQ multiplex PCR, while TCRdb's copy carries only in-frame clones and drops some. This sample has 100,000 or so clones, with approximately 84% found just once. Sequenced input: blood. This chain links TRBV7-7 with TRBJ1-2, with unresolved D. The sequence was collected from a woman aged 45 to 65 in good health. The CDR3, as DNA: TGTGCCAGCAGAGGGTTGGCGTCCTATGGCTACACCTTC. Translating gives CASRGLASYGYTF.